This T cell receptor beta chain was obtained from a study of shared clonotypes between healthy human individuals. Study in general: Participating donors consisted of a couple of women and a few men aged 18 to 49. Each donor contributed plates that comprised three CD4 naive, three CD4 memory, two CD8 naive and one CD8 memory.

A CD45RA-negative memory subset and a CD45RA+ naive subset were separated from the CD4+ cells. Germline assignment: CDR1 SNHLY and CDR2 FYNNEI. The CDR3 spans 13 residues. Sequencing used immunoSEQ multiplex PCR; TCRdb keeps in-frame clones, though not all of them. The sample records fewer than 1.6 million clones, roughly 98.5% being singletons. Comments on this clone: One end of the junction is discordant with germline, which a read error may explain.

The clonotype was recovered from a man younger than 40 in good health. Sequenced sample: naive CD4+ T cells sorted from blood. Noted subset: CD45RA+ positively selected. This chain connects TRBV2 to TRBJ1-5; D unclear. In DNA, the CDR3 is TGTGCCAGCAGAGAAGAGCTGGGCGGGGCCCAGCATTTT. Translation gives CASREELGGAQHF.